This T cell receptor (beta chain) was profiled in a study of T cell repertoires in cytomegalovirus infection. Points from the study as a whole: The response measured ex vivo was dominated by TCR beta clonotypes (HLA-C-restricted and CMV-specific).

The CDR3 has 17 amino acids. Germline CDR1 SGHTA, CDR2 FQGNSA. V dropped 1 base and J dropped 2 bases, with 12 bases sitting between them. Each CDR3 protein gets one entry after TCRdb re-called the reads with MiXCR. Of roughly 200,000 distinct CDR3 sequences in the sample, roughly 9% were seen once. In its sample, this clonotype was seen many times. What it recognizes is unknown. V usage is TRBV7-2 and J usage is TRBJ2-6; no reliable D call. Input material: PBMCs. This receptor was identified in a human donor in good health (CMV status not recorded). Some clones in this sample may be carry-over from other donors' samples. The CDR3 sequence: CASSLVVGVAGANVLTF. CDR3 bases: TGTGCCAGCAGCTTAGTTGTTGGCGTGGCTGGGGCCAACGTCCTGACTTTC.